The T cell receptor beta chain described here comes from a study of radiation and T cells in renal cell carcinoma. Study-wide results and caveats: No pretreatment tumor biopsies were available for baseline clonotypes.

In the case of this clone: No antigen is known for it.

Sequencing used immunoSEQ multiplex PCR; TCRdb keeps in-frame clones, though not all of them. The sample contains 140,000 or so clones, 75% to 90% of which appear only once. Time point defined: blood 4 weeks post-SBRT, at nephrectomy. Indicated treatment: 15 Gy SBRT to primary tumor, nephrectomy 4 weeks later. Radiation-treated patients gave blood at baseline, week 2 and week 4. The CDR3 has 13 residues. The germline V gene has CDR1 KGHSH and CDR2 LQKENI. V shed 3 bases and J shed 7 bases, with 9 bases lying between them. The gene calls are TRBV18 and TRBJ1-4; D gene unclear. This TCR was recovered from a woman between 45 and 65 years old with renal cell carcinoma. Here the sequenced sample was blood, taken from a patient whose treatment included radiotherapy and nephrectomy. The CDR3, as DNA: TGTGCCAGCTCACCTCCAGGAGGTGAAAAACTGTTTTTT. Translated, it gives CASSPPGGEKLFF.